The 14 T cell receptor beta chains listed next were all sequenced from one sample in a study of relationships among human T cell subsets. After CD25, CD56 and CD294 bead selections, the flow-through was collected as Th1 cells. From mRNA, alpha and beta CDR3 regions were amplified using semiquantitative ARM-PCR. Tagged nested gene-specific primers were used first, then communal superprimers amplified exponentially. TCRdb redid the calling of the multiplex PCR reads with MiXCR, one entry per CDR3 protein. Of about 13,000 distinct CDR3 sequences detected, roughly 65% appear once; the ten largest clones hold roughly 30%. The sample consisted of CD4+ Th1 cells sorted from blood. Every receptor here comes from a middle-aged man in good health.

This sequence joins TRBV7-2 and TRBJ1-6; D is unclear. The CDR3 loop spans 13 amino acids. Germline CDR1 reads SGHTA; CDR2 reads FQGNSA. V was trimmed by 2 bases and J by 8 bases, leaving 7 bases between them. CDR3 protein: CASSLFLDSPLHF. For the CDR3, the DNA is TGTGCCAGCAGCTTATTTCTCGATTCACCCCTCCACTTT.

This clonotype appeared a single time. This CDR3 is CASSLGPAEFF. CDR3 nucleotides: TGTGCCAGCAGTTTGGGCCCCGCGGAGTTCTTC. The chain joins TRBV27 to TRBJ2-1; D is unresolved. The ends were cut back, 3 bases at V and 14 bases at J, with 11 bases in the middle. CDR3 size: 11 residues. CDR1 and CDR2 (germline): MNHEY, SMNVEV (reference sequence).

This clonotype was seen a few times. V usage is TRBV28 and J usage is TRBJ2-1; 14 bases align to TRBD2. From germline, CDR1 is MDHEN and CDR2 SYDVKM. V lost 5 bases, J lost 6 bases, and 3 bases stayed unmatched. This CDR3 contains 15 residues. CDR3 coding DNA: TGTGCCAGCAGTCCGGGACTAGCGGGAGCCAATGAGCAGTTCTTC. This sequence encodes CASSPGLAGANEQFF.

This clonotype appeared once. The V gene is TRBV11-1, the J gene TRBJ2-5; no clear D gene. Trimming left V 2 bases short and J 1 base short, with 8 bases between. The CDR3 loop spans 14 amino acids. Germline V CDR1 and CDR2: SGHAT, FQDESV (reference sequence). In DNA form, the CDR3 reads TGTGCCAGCAGCTTACATAGGCTCCAAGAGACCCAGTACTTC. This gives the protein CASSLHRLQETQYF.

The chain uses TRBV6-2 or TRBV6-3 and TRBJ2-1; weak D call: TRBD2 (6 bases). From germline, CDR1 is MNHEY and CDR2 SVGEGT. This CDR3 region has 15 residues. The V gene lost 0 bases and the J gene lost 4 bases, with 10 bases spanning the gap. CDR3 coding DNA: TGTGCCAGCAGTTACTCTCTGGCGGGGTACAATGAGCAGTTCTTC. This encodes CASSYSLAGYNEQFF.

CDR3 loop: CASGGRQGRKGSYEQYF. As DNA, the CDR3 is TGTGCCAGCGGGGGTCGACAGGGCCGAAAAGGCTCCTACGAGCAGTACTTC. The chain couples TRBV7-8 to TRBJ2-7; 7 bases align to TRBD1. J gave up 0 bases and V 8 bases, and 16 bases lay outside the gene matches. Germline V gene sequence: CDR1 SGHVS, CDR2 FQNEAQ. The CDR3 consists of 17 residues.

V is TRBV27 and J is TRBJ2-2; TRBD2 agrees at 8 bases. V was pared by 7 bases and J by 3 bases, with 10 bases of the junction left unmatched. The CDR3 extends over 16 amino acids. Germline CDR1 is MNHEY and CDR2 is SMNVEV (reference sequence). In DNA form, the CDR3 reads TGTGCCAGCACTCCTTTGGGACTAGGGTACACCGGGGAGCTGTTTTTT. Translated: CASTPLGLGYTGELFF.

This chain connects TRBV28 to TRBJ2-4; possibly TRBD1 or TRBD2 for D (5 bases each). The V end lost 2 bases, the J end lost 6 bases, and 5 bases lay between the germline ends. CDR1 and CDR2 (germline): MDHEN, SYDVKM. The CDR3 is 12 residues long. The CDR3 DNA follows: TGTGCCAGCAGTTTAGGGGGAAACATTCAGTACTTC. Amino acid sequence: CASSLGGNIQYF.

The chain has TRBV7-8 and TRBJ2-7; D gene unclear. Germline V gene sequence: CDR1 SGHVS, CDR2 FQNEAQ. The CDR3 has 13 amino acids. Trimming pared 5 bases from V and 7 bases from J, leaving 15 bases between. The CDR3 bases are TGTGCCAGCAGCCTGAAAGGGATCGGTGAGCAGTACTTC. Amino acids: CASSLKGIGEQYF.

The genes are TRBV29-1 and TRBJ2-7; TRBD1 aligns across 10 bases. J was trimmed by 7 bases and V by 3 bases; bases with no gene match: 6. This CDR3 region has 13 residues. From germline, CDR1 is SQVTM and CDR2 ANQGSEA. Here the CDR3 reads CSVEGTGAGEQYF. The CDR3 DNA is TGCAGCGTTGAGGGGACAGGGGCGGGAGAGCAGTACTTC.

The J gene is TRBJ1-1, the V gene TRBV13; 10 bases align to TRBD1. Germline assignment: CDR1 PRHDT and CDR2 FYEKMQ (reference sequence). This CDR3 has 16 residues. J gave up 5 bases and V 5 bases, and 11 bases lay outside the gene matches. The CDR3 region is CASSPPPRTGGTEAFF. The CDR3 region has the DNA TGTGCCAGCAGCCCGCCGCCTAGGACAGGGGGGACTGAAGCTTTCTTT.

The gene calls are TRBV28 and TRBJ2-7; D is undetermined. V was pared by 4 bases and J by 4 bases, with 17 bases between. The CDR3 contains 15 residues. Germline V gene lookup returns CDR1 MDHEN and CDR2 SYDVKM. CDR3 amino acids: CASSSVGSLGYEQYF. In nucleotides, the CDR3 is TGTGCCAGCAGTTCCGTGGGTTCACTGGGGTACGAGCAGTACTTC. Full variable domain (rest looked up from reference TRBV28 and TRBJ2-7): DVKVTQSSRYLVKRTGEKVFLECVQDMDHENMFWYRQDPGLGLRLIYFSYDVKMKEKGDIPEGYSVSREKKERFSLILESASTNQTSMYLCASSSVGSLGYEQYFGPGTRLTVT.

This clonotype was seen a few times. V and J are TRBV10-3 and TRBJ1-5, with D uncertain. This CDR3 is built from 14 residues. Germline V CDR1 and CDR2: ENHRY, SYGVKD. The V end lost 3 bases, the J end lost 9 bases, and 15 bases lay between the germline ends. The chain's CDR3 is CAISEEYGSMPQHF. The CDR3 region has the DNA TGTGCCATCAGTGAAGAGTACGGTTCAATGCCCCAGCATTTT.

In its sample, this clonotype ranks as medium-sized. V usage is TRBV19 and J usage is TRBJ2-1; TRBD2 matches 8 bases. The CDR3 loop spans 17 amino acids. Germline loops: CDR1 LNHDA, CDR2 SQIVND (reference sequence). J lost 5 bases, V lost 0 bases, and 9 bases had no gene match. The CDR3 sequence: CASSIDLPLAGHNEQFF. The CDR3 nucleotides read TGTGCCAGTAGTATAGATTTACCCTTAGCGGGGCACAATGAGCAGTTCTTC.